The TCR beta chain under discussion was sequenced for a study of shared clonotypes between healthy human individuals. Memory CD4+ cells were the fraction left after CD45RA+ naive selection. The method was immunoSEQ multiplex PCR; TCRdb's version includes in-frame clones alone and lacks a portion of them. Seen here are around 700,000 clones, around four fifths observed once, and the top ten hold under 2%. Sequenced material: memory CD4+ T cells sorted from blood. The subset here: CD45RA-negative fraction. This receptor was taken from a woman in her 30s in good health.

The CDR3 loop is CASSSGTGFIVEQYF. The CDR3 DNA is TGCGCCAGCAGCTCCGGGACAGGCTTCATCGTCGAGCAGTACTTC. The chain carries TRBV5-1 and TRBJ2-7, with TRBD1 identical over 8 bases. Germline V gene sequence: CDR1 SGHRS, CDR2 YFSETQ. J was trimmed by 6 bases and V by 3 bases; bases with no gene match: 11. The CDR3 extends over 15 amino acids.